This paragraph reports one T cell receptor (beta chain). The target antigen is unknown. The record originates from a study of T cell responses to AZD1222 COVID-19 vaccine. The ends were cut back, 7 bases at V and 7 bases at J, with 20 bases in the middle. There are 15 residues in the CDR3. Germline assignment: CDR1 MNHEY and CDR2 SVGAGI. Study results and caveats: Increases in Spike-specific TCR breadth and depth were seen after two AZD1222 doses. Just a handful of AZD1222 recipients tested seropositive at baseline. The study sampled repertoires only after the peak T cell response. The donors showed a predominance of white British ancestry and of females, with possible underestimation of clonal diversity.

Sequenced by immunoSEQ multiplex PCR; TCRdb stores in-frame clones only, minus some. This repertoire shows around 100,000 clones, around 84% found once; its top ten account for under 1.5%. The source was peripheral blood, collected on day 0 of AZD1222 vaccination. The clonotype comes from an adult in good health. This chain connects TRBV6-5 to TRBJ2-1, with a possible D match to TRBD2 (6 bases). The CDR3 reads CASTLGTGYGNEQFF. The CDR3 bases are TGTGCCAGCACTCTAGGGACTGGGTATGGAAATGAGCAGTTCTTC.